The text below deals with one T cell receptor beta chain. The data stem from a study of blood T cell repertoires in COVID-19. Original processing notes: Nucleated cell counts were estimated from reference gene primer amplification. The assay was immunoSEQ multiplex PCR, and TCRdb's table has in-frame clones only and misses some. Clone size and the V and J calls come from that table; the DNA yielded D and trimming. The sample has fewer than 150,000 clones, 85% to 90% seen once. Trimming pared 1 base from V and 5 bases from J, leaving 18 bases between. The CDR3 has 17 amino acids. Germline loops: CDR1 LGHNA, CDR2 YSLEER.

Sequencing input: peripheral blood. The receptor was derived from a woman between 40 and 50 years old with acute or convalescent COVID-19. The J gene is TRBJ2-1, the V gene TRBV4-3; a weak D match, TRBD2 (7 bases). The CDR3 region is CASSQGGGGSWNNEQFF. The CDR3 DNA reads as TGCGCCAGCAGCCAAGGGGGGGGCGGGAGTTGGAACAATGAGCAGTTCTTC.